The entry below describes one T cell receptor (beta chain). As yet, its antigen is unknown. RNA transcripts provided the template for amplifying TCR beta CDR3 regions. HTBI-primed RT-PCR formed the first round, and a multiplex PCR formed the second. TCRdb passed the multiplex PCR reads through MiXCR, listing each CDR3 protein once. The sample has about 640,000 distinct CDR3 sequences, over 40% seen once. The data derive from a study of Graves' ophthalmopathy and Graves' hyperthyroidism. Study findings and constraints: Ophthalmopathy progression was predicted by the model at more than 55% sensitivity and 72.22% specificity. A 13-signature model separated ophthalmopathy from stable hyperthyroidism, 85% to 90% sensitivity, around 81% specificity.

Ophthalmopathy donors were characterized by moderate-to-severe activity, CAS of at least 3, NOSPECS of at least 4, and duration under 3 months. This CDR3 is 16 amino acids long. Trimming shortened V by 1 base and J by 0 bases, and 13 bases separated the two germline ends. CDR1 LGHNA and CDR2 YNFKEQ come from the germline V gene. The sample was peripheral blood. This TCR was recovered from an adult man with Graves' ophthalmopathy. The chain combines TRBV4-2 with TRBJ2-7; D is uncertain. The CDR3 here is CASSQVGPGSSYEQYF. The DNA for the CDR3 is TGTGCCAGCAGCCAAGTCGGTCCGGGCAGCTCCTACGAGCAGTACTTC.